Sequencing of this T cell receptor (beta chain) was carried out in a study of T cell responses to AZD1222 COVID-19 vaccine. Study overall: Second doses at about 4 or about 12 weeks were pooled.

V was shortened by 2 bases and J by 8 bases, with 11 bases between the two germline ends. This CDR3 spans 14 amino acids. Looked up from germline, CDR1 is SGHRS and CDR2 is YFSETQ. TCRdb's table, derived via immunoSEQ multiplex PCR, lists solely in-frame clones and lacks some. The table lists more than 90,000 clones, roughly nine tenths of them singletons. General study points: Only a handful of people who got AZD1222 tested seropositive at baseline. Clonal diversity may have been underestimated in mostly white British donors.

The sample holds a few counts of this clone. Its antigen is currently unknown. This sequence joins TRBV5-1 and TRBJ1-6; D unclear. This sample comprised peripheral blood, obtained on day 0 of AZD1222 vaccination. The sequence was obtained from an adult in good health. The CDR3 protein is CASSLYGVDSPLHF. In DNA, the CDR3 is TGCGCCAGCAGCTTATACGGCGTGGATTCACCCCTCCACTTT.